This TCR beta chain was obtained from a study of regulatory T cells in long-lasting Graves disease. CDR1 is MNHEY and CDR2 is SVGAGI in the germline V gene. The CDR3 contains 16 residues. V was trimmed by 0 bases and J by 5 bases, leaving 14 bases between them. This sample's time point: newly diagnosed GD, antithyroid drugs for less than 3 months. RNA isolated from PBMCs was used to make the TCR library. Building the TCR beta libraries relied on iRepertoire HTBI primers, and CDR3 regions underwent Arm-PCR. TCRdb fed the multiplex PCR reads into MiXCR, producing one record per CDR3 protein. The sample holds roughly 610,000 distinct CDR3 sequences, about 15% seen once. This clonotype showed up many times. These data were also reused for a study on T cells in Graves' hyperthyroidism and ophthalmopathy.

The clonotype originates from a young man with Graves disease. Material: peripheral blood mononuclear cells (PBMCs), obtained at new diagnosis, from a patient treated with antithyroid drugs. The chain uses TRBV6-5 and TRBJ2-1; D is perhaps TRBD2 (6 bases). The DNA for the CDR3 is TGTGCCAGCAGTTACTCGGTGGCGGGAACCCACAATGAGCAGTTCTTC. This encodes CASSYSVAGTHNEQFF.